One sample yielded the 27 T cell receptor beta chains listed below, sequenced in a study of shared clonotypes between healthy human individuals. Positively selected for CCR7, the CD45RO-negative cells used as naive CD8 cells excluded terminally differentiated effector memory CD45RA+ cells. Some clones are missing from TCRdb's copy, which holds only in-frame ones; the method was immunoSEQ multiplex PCR. The sample holds some 2 million clones, roughly 95% seen once. Sequencing used naive CD8+ T cells sorted from blood. All receptors derive from a man between 18 and 29 years old in good health.

The chain joins TRBV7-9 to TRBJ1-1; unclear D gene. The CDR3 has 12 amino acids. The germline V gene has CDR1 SEHNR and CDR2 FQNEAQ (reference sequence). The ends were cut back, 5 bases at V and 5 bases at J, with 9 bases in the middle. The DNA for the CDR3 is TGTGCCAGCAGCCCAGTGGGGACTGAAGCTTTCTTT. Its translation: CASSPVGTEAFF.

Details on this clone: Other DNA sequences of this sample code for an identical CDR3. The chain links TRBV5-1 to TRBJ2-5; TRBD1 matches at 8 bases. The CDR3 length is 14 residues. Germline V gene data show CDR1 as SGHRS and CDR2 as YFSETQ. Unmatched junction bases numbered 1, after V lost 2 bases and J lost 1 base. CDR3 amino acids: CASSFGQGQETQYF. The CDR3 bases are TGCGCCAGCAGCTTCGGACAGGGCCAAGAGACCCAGTACTTC. The complete variable domain, with remaining parts taken from reference TRBV5-1 and TRBJ2-5, reads KAGVTQTPRYLIKTRGQQVTLSCSPISGHRSVSWYQQTPGQGLQFLFEYFSETQRNKGNFPGRFSGRQFSNSRSEMNVSTLELGDSALYLCASSFGQGQETQYFGPGTRLLVL.

The chain combines TRBV2 with TRBJ2-3; D possibly corresponds to TRBD1 (5 bases). The CDR3 totals 12 residues. V shed 10 bases and J shed 2 bases, with 10 bases lying between them. Germline-derived CDR1 and CDR2 are SNHLY and FYNNEI. Here the CDR3 reads CATDMTTDTQYF. CDR3 sequence (DNA): TGTGCCACGGACATGACCACAGATACGCAGTATTTT.

This chain uses TRBV7-9 with TRBJ2-7, with a tentative D call TRBD1 (7 bases). CDR1 is SEHNR, CDR2 FQNEAQ, per germline (reference sequence). The V end lost 4 bases, the J end lost 5 bases, and 18 bases lay between the germline ends. There are 15 residues in the CDR3. The chain's CDR3 is CASSSGQAPGDEQYF. The CDR3 DNA sequence: TGTGCCAGCAGCTCCGGACAGGCCCCGGGGGACGAGCAGTACTTC. Using reference TRBV7-9 and TRBJ2-7 for the parts outside the CDR3, the full variable domain is DTGVSQNPRHKITKRGQNVTFRCDPISEHNRLYWYRQTLGQGPEFLTYFQNEAQLEKSRLLSDRFSAERPKGSFSTLEIQRTEQGDSAMYLCASSSGQAPGDEQYFGPGTRLTVT.

V is TRBV13 and J is TRBJ2-5; D call uncertain. CDR1 PRHDT and CDR2 FYEKMQ come from the germline V gene (reference sequence). The CDR3 is 13 amino acids. V dropped 5 bases and J dropped 0 bases, with 7 bases sitting between them. The CDR3 reads CASSPGYQETQYF. The CDR3 bases are TGTGCCAGCAGCCCCGGGTACCAAGAGACCCAGTACTTC.

This chain links TRBV5-6 with TRBJ2-7, with 10 bases aligning to TRBD2. The V and J ends lost 2 bases and 1 base, in that order; junction bases with no gene match: 6. This CDR3 spans 16 amino acids. Germline V CDR1 and CDR2: SGHDT, YYEEEE. CDR3 amino acids: CASSLEAGGPSYEQYF. As DNA, the CDR3 is TGTGCCAGCAGCTTAGAAGCGGGGGGGCCTTCCTACGAGCAGTACTTC. Combining the CDR3 with reference TRBV5-6 and TRBJ2-7 gives the whole variable domain DAGVTQSPTHLIKTRGQQVTLRCSPKSGHDTVSWYQQALGQGPQFIFQYYEEEERQRGNFPDRFSGHQFPNYSSELNVNALLLGDSALYLCASSLEAGGPSYEQYFGPGTRLTVT.

The chain recombines TRBV28 with TRBJ2-2, with D possibly being TRBD2 (5 bases). Trimming pared 6 bases from V and 3 bases from J, leaving 11 bases between. CDR1 MDHEN and CDR2 SYDVKM come from the germline V gene. This CDR3 is 14 amino acids long. The CDR3 DNA sequence: TGTGCCAGCAGCCCCCCCGGGGACACCGGGGAGCTGTTTTTT. Translating it yields CASSPPGDTGELFF.

For this clone: Within the sample, other DNA sequences also encode this same CDR3. The chain recombines TRBV4-1 with TRBJ2-7; the D gene is possibly TRBD2 (6 bases). CDR1 is MGHRA, CDR2 YSYEKL, per germline. V was trimmed by 3 bases and J by 3 bases, leaving 9 bases between them. The CDR3 has 13 residues. As DNA, the CDR3 is TGCGCCAGCAGCCATTCCGGGGGCTACGAGCAGTACTTC. It yields the protein CASSHSGGYEQYF.

The rearrangement links TRBV30 to TRBJ2-3; the match to TRBD1 covers 8 bases. Unmatched junction bases numbered 6, after V lost 4 bases and J lost 6 bases. The CDR3 consists of 13 residues. Germline assignment: CDR1 GTSNPN and CDR2 SVGIG (reference sequence). CDR3 sequence (DNA): TGTGCCTGGACCCAGGGGGCCGGGGATACGCAGTATTTT. Its translation: CAWTQGAGDTQYF.

The gene calls are TRBV7-9 and TRBJ2-7; D may correspond to TRBD1 or TRBD2 (5 bases each). Trimming pared 1 base from V and 5 bases from J, leaving 15 bases between. The CDR3 runs 15 residues. Germline CDR1 reads SEHNR; CDR2 reads FQNEAQ (reference sequence). CDR3 loop: CASSLVQLGANEQYF. The CDR3 nucleotides are TGTGCCAGCAGCTTAGTACAGCTCGGGGCTAACGAGCAGTACTTC.

The table lists this clone with a count of one. CDR3 region: CASSLDTGPGNTIYF. CDR3 bases: TGTGCCAGCAGCTTAGACACAGGGCCTGGAAACACCATATATTTT. The V gene is TRBV7-2, the J gene TRBJ1-3; D is perhaps TRBD1 (6 bases). The germline V gene encodes CDR1 SGHTA and CDR2 FQGNSA. Trimming removed 1 base at V and 2 bases at J, with 9 bases between. CDR3 length: 15 residues.

V and J are TRBV14 and TRBJ2-1; 14 nucleotides line up with TRBD2. V trimming: 0 bases; J trimming: 8 bases; junction bases outside the gene matches: 3. The CDR3 extends over 16 amino acids. In germline, CDR1 is SGHDN, CDR2 FVKESK. The CDR3 is CASSQEATSGGDEQFF. CDR3 nucleotides: TGTGCCAGCAGCCAAGAAGCGACTAGCGGGGGGGATGAGCAGTTCTTC.

The chain links TRBV30 to TRBJ2-3, with D unclear. The CDR3 length is 11 residues. Germline V CDR1 and CDR2: GTSNPN, SVGIG (reference sequence). The germline V and J ends were trimmed by 1 base and 6 bases, with 5 bases remaining between them. CDR3 DNA sequence: TGTGCCTGGAGTGGGGTGGATACGCAGTATTTT. Its protein product is CAWSGVDTQYF.

The table lists this clone with a count of one. The rearrangement links TRBV5-4 to TRBJ2-7; TRBD2 aligns across 8 bases. Per germline, CDR1 SGHNT and CDR2 YYREEE (reference sequence). The length of the CDR3 is 17 residues. Trimming took 0 bases from V and 5 from J; bases not matched to a gene: 13. CDR3 region: CASSLGPRGGQEHEQYF. The CDR3 nucleotides are TGTGCCAGCAGCTTGGGCCCTCGCGGGGGGCAAGAGCACGAGCAGTACTTC. Full variable domain (rest looked up from reference TRBV5-4 and TRBJ2-7): ETGVTQSPTHLIKTRGQQVTLRCSSQSGHNTVSWYQQALGQGPQFIFQYYREEENGRGNFPPRFSGLQFPNYSSELNVNALELDDSALYLCASSLGPRGGQEHEQYFGPGTRLTVT.

This chain uses TRBV7-2 with TRBJ2-1; D call uncertain. CDR1 is SGHTA and CDR2 is FQGNSA in the germline V gene. The CDR3 contains 15 residues. The V end lost 5 bases, the J end lost 3 bases, and 14 bases lay between the germline ends. The CDR3 DNA reads TGTGCCAGCAGCCCTTCTGTAGCTTTCTACAATGAGCAGTTCTTC. It specifies CASSPSVAFYNEQFF.

The chain carries TRBV9 and TRBJ2-1, with D possibly TRBD1 on 6 matching bases. Germline V gene sequence: CDR1 SGDLS, CDR2 YYNGEE. CDR3 size: 18 residues. V was cut by 4 bases and J by 1 base, with 21 bases left in between. The CDR3 coding sequence is TGTGCCAGCAGCCCCAGGGGCGTCGTAACAGGGTCCTACAATGAGCAGTTCTTC. This translates into CASSPRGVVTGSYNEQFF.

The chain joins TRBV28 to TRBJ1-2; 8 bases align to TRBD1. This CDR3 contains 13 residues. Looked up from germline, CDR1 is MDHEN and CDR2 is SYDVKM. J was trimmed by 8 bases and V by 5 bases; bases with no gene match: 7. Here the CDR3 DNA reads TGTGCCAGCAGTCCTCAGGGGGCTTGGGGCTACACCTTC. It is translated as CASSPQGAWGYTF.

This rearrangement joins TRBV7-3 to TRBJ2-5; 9 nucleotides line up with TRBD2. In germline, CDR1 is SGHTA, CDR2 FQGTGA. V shed 5 bases and J 5 bases; nucleotides not matched to a gene: 9. The CDR3 covers 15 residues. CDR3 region: CASSLEGLAGETQYF. The CDR3 DNA is TGTGCCAGCAGCCTCGAGGGACTAGCCGGGGAGACCCAGTACTTC.

The chain combines TRBV7-9 with TRBJ2-4; possibly TRBD1 or TRBD2 for D (5 bases each). The CDR3 sequence is 13 residues long. Trimming shortened V by 7 bases and J by 8 bases, and 15 bases separated the two germline ends. Germline CDR1 reads SEHNR; CDR2 reads FQNEAQ (reference sequence). In nucleotides, the CDR3 is TGTGCCAGCACCTTTACCGGGACGGACATTCAGTACTTC. Amino acids: CASTFTGTDIQYF.

The chain couples TRBV7-9 to TRBJ1-2; TRBD1 might be the D (5 bases). The CDR3 spans 16 residues. Trimming removed 5 bases at V and 1 base at J, with 17 bases between. CDR1 and CDR2 (germline): SEHNR, FQNEAQ (reference sequence). CDR3 region: CASSLRTQDINYGYTF. The CDR3 region has the DNA TGTGCCAGCAGCCTTAGGACACAAGACATTAACTATGGCTACACCTTC.

J is TRBJ2-2 and V is TRBV2; no reliable D call. V lost 6 bases, J lost 1 base, and 6 bases lay in between. This CDR3 is built from 13 residues. CDR1 and CDR2 from the germline V gene are SNHLY and FYNNEI. CDR3 nucleotide sequence: TGTGCCAGCAGCTTACAGAACACCGGGGAGCTGTTTTTT. Residues: CASSLQNTGELFF.

The genes are TRBV23-1 and TRBJ2-7, with D possibly called TRBD1 or TRBD2 (5 bases each). TRBV23-1 is labeled an ORF, and its function is uncertain. V dropped 4 bases and J dropped 12 bases, with 10 bases sitting between them. The CDR3 length is 10 residues. CDR3: CASSRGRPYF. The CDR3 coding sequence is TGCGCCAGCAGTCGGGGACGCCCGTACTTC.

The rearrangement links TRBV7-9 to TRBJ1-2, with D perhaps matching TRBD1 (6 bases). The CDR3 totals 14 residues. The V end was cut by 2 bases, the J end by 6 bases, with 13 bases between. CDR1 and CDR2 from the germline V gene are SEHNR and FQNEAQ (reference sequence). This CDR3 is CASSLLEEGDGYTF. For the CDR3, the DNA is TGTGCCAGCAGCTTACTCGAGGAGGGGGATGGCTACACCTTC. The full variable domain, in which reference TRBV7-9 and TRBJ1-2 provide the parts outside the CDR3, is DTGVSQNPRHKITKRGQNVTFRCDPISEHNRLYWYRQTLGQGPEFLTYFQNEAQLEKSRLLSDRFSAERPKGSFSTLEIQRTEQGDSAMYLCASSLLEEGDGYTFGSGTRLTVV.

V is TRBV5-4 and J is TRBJ1-4, with a weak D call TRBD1 (6 bases). V was shortened by 0 bases and J by 7 bases, with 13 bases between the two germline ends. The V gene's germline CDR1 is SGHNT and CDR2 YYREEE (reference sequence). There are 15 residues in the CDR3. Written as DNA, the CDR3 is TGTGCCAGCAGCTTGGCTGCGGGGGCGGGTGAAAAACTGTTTTTT. This sequence encodes CASSLAAGAGEKLFF. Full variable domain (rest looked up from reference TRBV5-4 and TRBJ1-4): ETGVTQSPTHLIKTRGQQVTLRCSSQSGHNTVSWYQQALGQGPQFIFQYYREEENGRGNFPPRFSGLQFPNYSSELNVNALELDDSALYLCASSLAAGAGEKLFFGSGTQLSVL.

The chain is built from TRBV5-6 and TRBJ1-5, with D possibly TRBD1 on 6 matching bases. The CDR3 consists of 15 residues. Germline V gives CDR1 SGHDT, CDR2 YYEEEE. Between the trimmed V and J ends, which lost 3 bases and 5 bases, there was a span of 15 bases. The CDR3 loop is CASSSGTSGDQPQHF. CDR3 DNA sequence: TGTGCCAGCAGCTCTGGGACATCAGGGGATCAGCCCCAGCATTTT. Full variable domain (outside the CDR3, taken from reference TRBV5-6 and TRBJ1-5): DAGVTQSPTHLIKTRGQQVTLRCSPKSGHDTVSWYQQALGQGPQFIFQYYEEEERQRGNFPDRFSGHQFPNYSSELNVNALLLGDSALYLCASSSGTSGDQPQHFGDGTRLSIL.

In regard to this clone: Within the sample, other DNA sequences also encode this same CDR3. This chain connects TRBV7-9 to TRBJ2-7; D gene uncertain. This CDR3 contains 13 residues. Trimming removed 5 bases from V and 1 base from J, with 9 bases in between. The germline V gene has CDR1 SEHNR and CDR2 FQNEAQ (reference sequence). The CDR3 here is CASSATVSYEQYF. CDR3 sequence (DNA): TGTGCCAGCAGCGCGACCGTTTCCTACGAGCAGTACTTC.

This chain connects TRBV13 to TRBJ2-1, with 9 positions matching TRBD2. Trimming took 5 bases from V and 7 from J; bases not matched to a gene: 6. Germline lookup yields CDR1 PRHDT and CDR2 FYEKMQ (reference sequence). The CDR3 is made up of 14 amino acids. This CDR3 reads CASSPRLAVNEQFF. The DNA of the CDR3 is TGTGCCAGCAGCCCCCGACTAGCGGTGAATGAGCAGTTCTTC.